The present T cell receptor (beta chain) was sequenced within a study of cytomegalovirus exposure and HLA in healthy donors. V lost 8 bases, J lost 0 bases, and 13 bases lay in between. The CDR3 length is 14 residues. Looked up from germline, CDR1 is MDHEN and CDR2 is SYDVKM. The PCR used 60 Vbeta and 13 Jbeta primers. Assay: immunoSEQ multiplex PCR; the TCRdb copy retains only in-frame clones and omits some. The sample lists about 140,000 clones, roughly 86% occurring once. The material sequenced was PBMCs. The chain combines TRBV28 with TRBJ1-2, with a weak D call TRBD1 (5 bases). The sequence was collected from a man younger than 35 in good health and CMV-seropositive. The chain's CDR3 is CASLRQSANYGYTF. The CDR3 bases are TGTGCCAGCTTGCGACAGTCAGCTAACTATGGCTACACCTTC.